This is a list of T cell receptor beta chains from one sample in a study of STAT5B mutations in CD4+ large granular lymphocyte leukemia. TCRdb's table, derived via immunoSEQ multiplex PCR, lists solely in-frame clones and lacks some. This table holds around 30,000 clones, around 67% found once. Sample: CD4+ T cells from blood buffy coats. The receptors were gathered from a human donor in good health. The CDR3 runs from the conserved cysteine through the conserved F or W. The D gene is left open where the match is weak. Part of the rows lack a size; the others show once, few, many or a class for expanded clones.

v_call,clone_size,j_call,d_call,cdr3_aa,cdr3_nt
TRBV5-1,-,TRBJ1-2,TRBD1,CASSLAYPGTGDGYTF,TGCGCCAGCAGCTTGGCCTACCCCGGGACAGGGGATGGCTACACCTTC
TRBV5-1,few,TRBJ1-1,TRBD1,CASSLGDSEAFF,TGCGCCAGCAGCTTGGGGGACAGTGAAGCTTTCTTT
TRBV5-4,-,TRBJ1-1,TRBD1,CASSLVRRQGSNTEAFF,TGTGCCAGCAGCTTGGTAAGAAGACAGGGATCGAACACTGAAGCTTTCTTT
TRBV2,-,TRBJ2-4,TRBD2,CATWGGRVVGNIQYF,TGTGCCACCTGGGGGGGTCGGGTGGTGGGAAACATTCAGTACTTC
TRBV2,-,TRBJ1-2,-,CASNGVGGGYGYTF,TGTGCCAGCAATGGGGTGGGGGGTGGCTATGGCTACACCTTC
TRBV10-3,-,TRBJ1-1,-,CAISGQGRAGTEAFF,TGTGCCATCAGTGGCCAGGGCAGGGCGGGCACTGAAGCTTTCTTT
TRBV7-5,-,TRBJ2-1,-,CASPGLAIEQFF,TGTGCCAGTCCGGGACTAGCGATTGAGCAGTTCTTC
TRBV10-3,-,TRBJ1-2,-,CAISAGVYGYTF,TGTGCCATCAGCGCAGGAGTCTATGGCTACACCTTC
TRBV7-9,-,TRBJ1-3,-,CASSPQGGAGNTIYF,TGTGCCAGCAGCCCCCAGGGAGGCGCTGGAAACACCATATATTTT
TRBV30,-,TRBJ2-2,-,CAWSVRQGGTGELFF,TGTGCCTGGAGTGTAAGGCAGGGCGGCACCGGGGAGCTGTTTTTT
TRBV28,-,TRBJ1-1,-,CASRTVNTEAFF,TGTGCCAGCAGGACAGTCAACACTGAAGCTTTCTTT
TRBV25-1,-,TRBJ1-6,TRBD1,CASSVGQGVGSPLHF,TGTGCCAGCAGTGTGGGGCAGGGGGTTGGGTCACCCCTCCACTTT
TRBV2,-,TRBJ2-5,-,CASSPVPRGQETQYF,TGTGCCAGCTCCCCCGTCCCACGGGGACAAGAGACCCAGTACTTC
TRBV7-2,-,TRBJ2-1,-,CASSFSLTVPEQFF,TGTGCCAGCAGCTTCAGCCTCACGGTTCCTGAGCAGTTCTTC
TRBV25-1,-,TRBJ2-3,-,CASSKRGTDTQYF,TGTGCCAGCAGTAAAAGGGGCACAGATACGCAGTATTTT